A selection of T cell receptor beta chains follows, all from one sample in a study of blood T cell repertoires in COVID-19. The method was immunoSEQ multiplex PCR; TCRdb's version includes in-frame clones alone and lacks a portion of them. The repertoire holds roughly 250,000 clones, about nine tenths seen once, with about 6% in the top ten. The sequenced sample was PBMCs or T cells enriched from blood (not recorded which). Source of these receptors: a young woman with acute COVID-19. CDR3s include the opening cysteine and the closing phenylalanine or tryptophan. Each record gives: D gene, clone size, V gene, J gene, CDR3 protein, CDR3 DNA. A D gene is named only where the DNA matches it firmly. Not all rows give a size; the values are once, few, many and, for expanded clones, a class.

TRBD1	-	TRBV28	TRBJ1-1	CASSSQDRGLTFF	TGTGCCAGCAGTTCCCAGGACAGGGGGTTAACTTTCTTT
TRBD1	-	TRBV27	TRBJ1-1	CASSLTGVLGYMSTEAFF	TGTGCCAGCAGTTTGACAGGGGTCTTGGGCTATATGAGCACTGAAGCTTTCTTT
TRBD2	-	TRBV4-2	TRBJ2-4	CASSQEMLAGGNIQYF	TGTGCCAGCAGCCAAGAAATGCTAGCGGGGGGCAACATTCAGTACTTC
TRBD1	-	TRBV19	TRBJ2-2	CASRDPGQGYLRTGELFF	TGTGCCAGTAGAGATCCGGGACAGGGGTATCTAAGGACCGGGGAGCTGTTTTTT
-	once	TRBV20-1	TRBJ1-1	CSARSGHEAFF	TGCAGTGCTAGAAGTGGACATGAAGCTTTCTTT
-	-	TRBV28	TRBJ1-4	CASRAPNEKLFF	TGTGCCTCCAGGGCCCCTAATGAAAAACTGTTTTTT
-	-	TRBV9	TRBJ2-2	CASDRDGGFTGELFF	TGTGCCAGCGATCGGGACGGGGGTTTCACCGGGGAGCTGTTTTTT
TRBD1	once	TRBV5-1	TRBJ2-7	CASSLEAGGVYEQYF	TGCGCCAGCAGCTTGGAGGCAGGGGGCGTGTACGAGCAGTACTTC
-	-	TRBV10-3	TRBJ2-7	CAISEYRTSYEQYF	TGTGCCATCAGTGAGTACAGGACCTCCTACGAGCAGTACTTC
TRBD1	-	TRBV18	TRBJ1-5	CASSPGTGANQPQHF	TGTGCCAGCTCACCCGGGACAGGGGCCAATCAGCCCCAGCATTTT
TRBD1	-	TRBV24-1	TRBJ2-1	CATSDPGQGSNEQFF	TGTGCCACCAGTGATCCAGGACAGGGTAGCAATGAGCAGTTCTTC
TRBD2	-	TRBV11-3	TRBJ2-1	CASSFGLAGGILYNEQFF	TGTGCCAGCAGCTTCGGACTAGCGGGAGGGATACTTTACAATGAGCAGTTCTTC
TRBD2	-	TRBV28	TRBJ2-2	CASSLGGSPGELFF	TGTGCCAGCAGTTTAGGCGGGAGCCCCGGGGAGCTGTTTTTT
-	-	TRBV18	TRBJ2-7	CASSPPQRAASYEQYF	TGTGCCAGCTCACCACCTCAGAGGGCGGCCTCCTACGAGCAGTACTTC
-	-	TRBV6-1	TRBJ1-2	CASSDLARGGYTF	TGTGCCAGCAGTGATCTTGCGCGCGGGGGCTACACCTTC
-	once	TRBV11-2	TRBJ2-3	CASSLDRVQNTQYF	TGTGCCAGCAGCTTAGACAGGGTTCAAAATACGCAGTATTTT
-	-	TRBV4-1	TRBJ1-1	CASSQAQGTLEAFF	TGCGCCAGCAGCCAGGCCCAGGGGACCCTTGAAGCTTTCTTT
-	-	TRBV5-6	TRBJ2-5	CASSLPGGETQYF	TGTGCCAGCAGCTTACCAGGGGGGGAGACCCAGTACTTC
-	-	TRBV3-1/TRBV3-2	TRBJ1-5	CASSQDFNQPQHF	TGTGCCAGCAGCCAAGACTTTAATCAGCCCCAGCATTTT
-	-	TRBV24-1	TRBJ2-7	CATSDSRNPYEQYF	TGTGCCACCAGTGATTCCAGGAACCCCTACGAGCAGTACTTC
TRBD2	-	TRBV9	TRBJ2-1	CASSVATRVAGVIDEQFF	TGTGCCAGCAGCGTAGCTACTCGAGTAGCGGGAGTTATTGATGAGCAGTTCTTC
TRBD2	-	TRBV7-3	TRBJ2-3	CASSPGAGTSGSGDTQYF	TGTGCCAGCAGCCCAGGCGCCGGGACTAGCGGGAGTGGCGATACGCAGTATTTT
-	-	TRBV19	TRBJ2-7	CASSIAYRRGWDEQYF	TGTGCCAGTAGTATAGCGTATCGCAGGGGTTGGGACGAGCAGTACTTC
-	-	TRBV7-8	TRBJ2-1	CASFLLPGEQFF	TGTGCCAGCTTCCTCCTGCCCGGGGAGCAGTTCTTC
-	-	TRBV9	TRBJ2-2	CASSPLRLRPGELFF	TGTGCCAGCAGCCCCCTGCGTTTGCGGCCCGGGGAGCTGTTTTTT
-	-	TRBV5-4	TRBJ1-1	CASSFGQGQEAFF	TGTGCCAGCAGCTTCGGCCAGGGACAAGAAGCTTTCTTT
-	-	TRBV21-1	TRBJ2-7	CASNLGQGVSYEQYF	TGTGCCAGCAACCTTGGACAGGGGGTATCCTACGAGCAGTACTTC
TRBD1	-	TRBV7-6	TRBJ1-1	CASSLGQGAAGTEAFF	TGTGCCAGCAGCTTAGGGCAGGGGGCGGCGGGCACTGAAGCTTTCTTT
TRBD2	-	TRBV6-1	TRBJ2-3	CASSEMHASGGNTQYF	TGTGCCAGCAGTGAAATGCACGCTAGCGGGGGTAATACGCAGTATTTT
TRBD2	-	TRBV7-3	TRBJ2-1	CASSLKAGGLAHEQFF	TGTGCCAGCAGCTTAAAGGCGGGAGGACTGGCCCATGAGCAGTTCTTC